The clone carrying this T cell receptor (beta chain) was seen repeatedly, ten times or more. The sample belongs to a study of neurological immune-mediated disorders. 5'RACE employing 10-nucleotide random UMIs yielded the cDNA. TCRdb re-called the 5' RACE reads with MiXCR, one entry per CDR3 protein. The repertoire consists of 55,000 to 70,000 distinct CDR3 sequences, with 3.2% occurring once and the leading ten covering 4% to 6.5%. V gave up 6 bases and J gave up 3 bases; unmatched junction bases: 2. This CDR3 is built from 13 residues. Germline CDR1 is WSHSY and CDR2 is SAAADI. This chain joins TRBV10-2 and TRBJ2-3, with 8 bases that match TRBD1. Input material: PBMCs. This clonotype was obtained from a woman aged 45-65 years with multiple sclerosis. In nucleotides, the CDR3 is TGCGCCAGCAGCAGACAGGGGACAGATACGCAGTATTTT. Amino acid sequence: CASSRQGTDTQYF.